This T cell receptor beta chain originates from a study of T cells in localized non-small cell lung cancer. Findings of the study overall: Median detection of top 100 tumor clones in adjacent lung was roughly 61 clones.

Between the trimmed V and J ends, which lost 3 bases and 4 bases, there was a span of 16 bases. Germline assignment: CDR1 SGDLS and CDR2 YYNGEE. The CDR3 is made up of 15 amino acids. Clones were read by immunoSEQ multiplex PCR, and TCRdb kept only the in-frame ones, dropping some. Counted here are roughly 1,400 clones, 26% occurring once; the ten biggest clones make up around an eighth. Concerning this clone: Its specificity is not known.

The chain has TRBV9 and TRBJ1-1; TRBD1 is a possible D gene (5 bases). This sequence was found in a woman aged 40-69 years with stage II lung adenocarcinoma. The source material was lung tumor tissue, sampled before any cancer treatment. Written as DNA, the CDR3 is TGTGCCAGCAGCGGGGCAGGGTTGGGAGGCACTGAAGCTTTCTTT. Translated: CASSGAGLGGTEAFF.